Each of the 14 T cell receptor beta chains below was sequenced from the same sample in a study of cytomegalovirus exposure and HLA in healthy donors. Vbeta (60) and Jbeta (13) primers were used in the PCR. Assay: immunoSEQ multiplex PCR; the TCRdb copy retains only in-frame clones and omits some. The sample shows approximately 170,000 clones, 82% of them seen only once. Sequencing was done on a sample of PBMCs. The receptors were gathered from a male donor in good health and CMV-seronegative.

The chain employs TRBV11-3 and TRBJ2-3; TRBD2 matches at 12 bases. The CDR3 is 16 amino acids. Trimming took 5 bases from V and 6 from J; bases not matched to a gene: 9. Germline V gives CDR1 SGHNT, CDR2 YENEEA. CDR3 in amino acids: CASSVRLAGASDTQYF. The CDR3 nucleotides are TGTGCCAGCAGCGTTAGACTAGCGGGAGCCTCCGATACGCAGTATTTT.

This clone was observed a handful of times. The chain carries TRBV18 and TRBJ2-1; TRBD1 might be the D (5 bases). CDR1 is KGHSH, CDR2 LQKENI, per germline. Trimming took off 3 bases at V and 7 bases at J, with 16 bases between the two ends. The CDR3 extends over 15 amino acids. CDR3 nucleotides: TGTGCCAGCTCACCCTCTCAGGGTGTTTATAATGAGCAGTTCTTC. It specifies CASSPSQGVYNEQFF.

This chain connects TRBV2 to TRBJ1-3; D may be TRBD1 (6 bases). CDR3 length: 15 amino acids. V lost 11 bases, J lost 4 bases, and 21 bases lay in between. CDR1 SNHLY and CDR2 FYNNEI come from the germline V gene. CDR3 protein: CAGVKWGLTGNTIYF. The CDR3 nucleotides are TGTGCCGGAGTGAAATGGGGGCTTACCGGAAACACCATATATTTT.

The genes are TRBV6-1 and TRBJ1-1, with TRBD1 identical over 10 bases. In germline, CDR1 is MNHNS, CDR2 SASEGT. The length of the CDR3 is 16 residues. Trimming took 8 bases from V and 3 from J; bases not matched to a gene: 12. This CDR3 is CASGGTGDSYYTEAFF. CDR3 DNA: TGTGCCAGCGGTGGGACAGGGGACAGCTATTACACTGAAGCTTTCTTT.

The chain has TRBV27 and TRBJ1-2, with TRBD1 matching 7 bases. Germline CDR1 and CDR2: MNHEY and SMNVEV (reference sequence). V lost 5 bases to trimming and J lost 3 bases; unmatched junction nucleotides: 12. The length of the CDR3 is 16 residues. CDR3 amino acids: CASSPSRDSADYGYTF. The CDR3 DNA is TGTGCCAGCAGTCCTTCCCGGGACAGCGCAGACTATGGCTACACCTTC.

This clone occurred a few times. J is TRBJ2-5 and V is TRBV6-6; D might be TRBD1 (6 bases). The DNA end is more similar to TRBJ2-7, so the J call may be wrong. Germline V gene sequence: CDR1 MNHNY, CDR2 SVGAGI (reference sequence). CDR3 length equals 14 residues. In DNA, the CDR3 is TGTGCCAGCAGTTACGAGGGGGACGACTACGAGCAGTACTTC. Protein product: CASSYEGDDYEQYF.

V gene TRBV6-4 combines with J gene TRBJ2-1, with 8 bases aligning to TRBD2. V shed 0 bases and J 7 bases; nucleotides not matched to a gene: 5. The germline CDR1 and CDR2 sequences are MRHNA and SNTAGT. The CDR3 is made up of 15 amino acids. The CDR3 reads CASSDSAGAGNEQFF. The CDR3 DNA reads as TGTGCCAGCAGTGACTCAGCGGGAGCTGGAAATGAGCAGTTCTTC.

CDR3 region: CASRQGVYEQYF. CDR3 nucleotides: TGTGCCAGCAGGCAAGGGGTCTACGAGCAGTACTTC. The chain links TRBV28 to TRBJ2-5, with a weak D call TRBD1 (5 bases). The end of the DNA is better explained by TRBJ2-7, so the J call may be wrong. The germline V gene has CDR1 MDHEN and CDR2 SYDVKM. The CDR3 spans 12 residues.

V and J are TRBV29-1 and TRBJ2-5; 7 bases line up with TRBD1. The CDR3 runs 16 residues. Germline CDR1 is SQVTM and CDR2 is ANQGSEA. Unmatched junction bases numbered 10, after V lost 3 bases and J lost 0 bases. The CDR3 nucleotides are TGCAGCGTTGATGGACAGGAGACCTTGTACCAAGAGACCCAGTACTTC. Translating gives CSVDGQETLYQETQYF. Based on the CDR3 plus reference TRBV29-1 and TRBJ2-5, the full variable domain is SAVISQKPSRDICQRGTSLTIQCQVDSQVTMMFWYRQQPGQSLTLIATANQGSEATYESGFVIDKFPISRPNLTFSTLTVSNMSPEDSSIYLCSVDGQETLYQETQYFGPGTRLLVL.

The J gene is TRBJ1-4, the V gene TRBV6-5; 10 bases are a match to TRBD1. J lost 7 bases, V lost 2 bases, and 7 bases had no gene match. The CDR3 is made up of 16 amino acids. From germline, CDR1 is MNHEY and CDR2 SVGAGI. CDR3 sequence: CASSYEPGTGVEKLFF. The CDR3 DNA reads TGTGCCAGCAGTTACGAACCCGGGACAGGGGTTGAAAAACTGTTTTTT.

Here the CDR3 reads CASSITAGLAGVDEQFF. The CDR3 region has the DNA TGCGCCAGCAGCATAACCGCGGGACTAGCGGGAGTAGATGAGCAGTTCTTC. This rearrangement joins TRBV5-1 to TRBJ2-1; 14 bases are a match to TRBD2. With 4 bases clipped from V and 8 bases from J, the junction kept 11 bases outside the gene matches. The CDR3 is made up of 17 amino acids. Germline V lookup: CDR1 SGHRS, CDR2 YFSETQ.

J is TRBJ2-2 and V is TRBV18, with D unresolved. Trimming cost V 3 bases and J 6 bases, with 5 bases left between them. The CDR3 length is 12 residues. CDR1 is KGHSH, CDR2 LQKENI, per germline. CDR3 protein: CASSPRAGELFF. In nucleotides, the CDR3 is TGTGCCAGCTCACCTAGAGCCGGGGAGCTGTTTTTT. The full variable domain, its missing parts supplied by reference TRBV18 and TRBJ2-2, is NAGVMQNPRHLVRRRGQEARLRCSPMKGHSHVYWYRQLPEEGLKFMVYLQKENIIDESGMPKERFSAEFPKEGPSILRIQQVVRGDSAAYFCASSPRAGELFFGEGSRLTVL.

CDR3 loop: CASSFALGVQETQYF. In DNA, the CDR3 is TGTGCCAGCAGTTTCGCGCTAGGGGTCCAAGAGACCCAGTACTTC. The chain uses TRBV28 and TRBJ2-5; D possibly corresponds to TRBD1 (5 bases). V was clipped by 3 bases and J by 1 base, with 12 bases between them. The CDR3 sequence is 15 residues long. Germline values: CDR1 MDHEN, CDR2 SYDVKM.

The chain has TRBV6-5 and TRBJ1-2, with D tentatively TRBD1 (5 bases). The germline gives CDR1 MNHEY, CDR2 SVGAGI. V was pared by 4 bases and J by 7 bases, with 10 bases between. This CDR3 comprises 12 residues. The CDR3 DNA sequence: TGTGCCAGCAGTTCCGGAGGGGTTGGCTACACCTTC. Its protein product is CASSSGGVGYTF.